These T cell receptor delta chains were read from a single sample in a study of Vδ1+ human thymocytes. TCRdb reprocessed the multiplex PCR reads using CATT. The top ten hold roughly 0.25% of the sample, which has over 65,000 delta-chain clones, 30% to 45% seen once. The specimen sequenced was Vdelta1+ gamma-delta thymocytes from the thymus. These receptors were taken from a boy younger than two who had congenital heart surgery. Both conserved end residues are part of each CDR3. D genes are given only for firm matches. For some rows the clone size is stated as once, few or many, or as a class when expanded; others skip it.

NA	TRDV1	TRDJ1	NA	TGTGCTCTTGGGGAAACCCGCTTTCCCTACTCCCCCCTGGGGATCAACACCGATAAACTCATCTTT	CALGETRFPYSPLGINTDKLIF
NA	TRDV1	TRDJ1	few	TGTGCTCTTGGGGAAAGGATTCACACCGATAAACTCATCTTT	CALGERIHTDKLIF
TRDD3	TRDV1	TRDJ1	NA	TGTGCTCTCCGATCGGGGGATAACACTGGCACCGATAAACTCATCTTT	CALRSGDNTGTDKLIF
TRDD3	TRDV1	TRDJ1	NA	TGTGCTCTTGGGGCCATAATTAATTCCTTCTACTGGGGAAAGGGAACCGATAAACTCATCTTT	CALGAIINSFYWGKGTDKLIF
TRDD3	TRDV1	TRDJ1	NA	TGTGCTCTTGGGGTCCCCTTCCTCCGTACTGGGGGATTGTCGTCCGATAAACTCATCTTT	CALGVPFLRTGGLSSDKLIF
TRDD3	TRDV1	TRDJ1	NA	TGTGCTCTTGGGGAAGGCCTTCGACCGTACTGGGGGCCCATGTACACCGATAAACTCATCTTT	CALGEGLRPYWGPMYTDKLIF
TRDD3	TRDV1	TRDJ1	NA	TGTGCTCTTGGGGAACTAATCCTTCCCATCCTCGGGTTGGGGGATCGCACCGATAAACTCATCTTT	CALGELILPILGLGDRTDKLIF
NA	TRDV2	TRDJ1	NA	TGTGCCTGTGATGGGGCCGGGGGGCCGTACACCGATAAACTCATCTTT	CACDGAGGPYTDKLIF
NA	TRDV1	TRDJ1	NA	TGTGCTCTGTGGCCCCTCTCGCCCGATAAACTCATCTTT	CALWPLSPDKLIF
TRDD3	TRDV1	TRDJ1	NA	TGTGCTCTTGGGGAAGTAAGAGCCTTACTTACTGGGGGATCCCCGAAGTACACCGATAAACTCATCTTT	CALGEVRALLTGGSPKYTDKLIF
TRDD3	TRDV1	TRDJ1	few	TGTGCTCTTGGGGCTCTAGACGTCCACTTCATGGGGGATACGGGCGGCACCGATAAACTCATCTTT	CALGALDVHFMGDTGGTDKLIF
NA	TRDV1	TRDJ1	NA	TGTGCTCTTGGGGAACTTCCTACGGCTACTTGGGGGTCCCGGTACACCGATAAACTCATCTTT	CALGELPTATWGSRYTDKLIF
TRDD3	TRDV1	TRDJ1	once	TGTGCTCTTGGGGAATTTGCTGTATCTGGGGGATACGATAAACTCATCTTT	CALGEFAVSGGYDKLIF
TRDD3	TRDV1	TRDJ1	few	TGTGCTCTTGGGGAACCAGAGACGGGGACCTTCTGGGGGATACGAGGAGACACCGATAAACTCATCTTT	CALGEPETGTFWGIRGDTDKLIF
NA	TRDV1	TRDJ1	NA	TGTGCTCTTGGGGAAGGAATCAGCGATAAACTCATCTTT	CALGEGISDKLIF
TRDD3	TRDV2	TRDJ1	few	TGTGCCTGTGTCCGACTGGGGGATACGAAGACCGATAAACTCATCTTT	CACVRLGDTKTDKLIF
TRDD3	TRDV1	TRDJ1	few	TGTGCTCTTGGGGAAGGGGCCTTCCTATGCCAACTGGGGGATACGCGGGGAAGACTCATCTTT	CALGEGAFLCQLGDTRGRLIF
NA	TRDV1	TRDJ1	NA	TGTGCTCTTGGGGAACTCTTATTTTTCCCGCCATACGGCGGCTCCTCTAAACTCATCTTT	CALGELLFFPPYGGSSKLIF
NA	TRDV1	TRDJ1	NA	TGTGCTCTTGGTGTTCCCACCGATAAACTCATCTTT	CALGVPTDKLIF
NA	TRDV1	TRDJ1	NA	TGTGCTCTTGGGGAACTCGTTGGGATGTCACAGGGGGCCGATAAACTCATCTTT	CALGELVGMSQGADKLIF
TRDD3	TRDV1	TRDJ1	NA	TGTGCTCTTGGGGAGTCTCCTACTGGGGGATACTACGGACTCATCTTT	CALGESPTGGYYGLIF
TRDD3	TRDV1	TRDJ1	NA	TGTGCTCTTGGGGACCAGCTGGCCGTTACTGGGGGATGGACCCACGGCGATAAACTCATCTTT	CALGDQLAVTGGWTHGDKLIF
TRDD3	TRDV1	TRDJ1	NA	TGTGCTCTTGGGGAACTGGACCTGCCTATGGCACTGGGGGCCTCCGATAAACTCATCTTT	CALGELDLPMALGASDKLIF
TRDD3	TRDV1	TRDJ1	NA	TGTGCTCTTGGGCAGTCTTCCCCCCCTGATTACTGGGGGGACCGGTACACCGATAAACTCATCTTT	CALGQSSPPDYWGDRYTDKLIF
NA	TRDV1	TRDJ1	NA	TGTGCTCTTGGGGAACTAAATCGGTGGGGCCACACCGATAAACTCATCTTT	CALGELNRWGHTDKLIF
TRDD3	TRDV1	TRDJ1	few	TGTGCTCTTGGGGAACAGTTTGGCCCCAACTACTGGGGGATTTACACCGATAAACTCATCTTT	CALGEQFGPNYWGIYTDKLIF
NA	TRDV1	TRDJ1	NA	TGTGCTCTTGGGATGCCCCGTACTGGGAACACCGATAAACTCATCTTT	CALGMPRTGNTDKLIF
TRDD3	TRDV1	TRDJ1	NA	TGTGCTCTTGGGAGACCCCCGACTCGGGTGACTGGGGGATACACCGATAAACTCATCTTT	CALGRPPTRVTGGYTDKLIF
TRDD3	TRDV1	TRDJ1	NA	TGTGCTCTTGGGGAAAGGAAAGCGGGGGATACCAATCTCGCCATGTACACCGATAAACTCATCTTT	CALGERKAGDTNLAMYTDKLIF